This T cell receptor (beta chain) was retrieved from a study of neurological immune-mediated disorders. The time point is: longitudinal time-point 1 (baseline). PBMCs stored at -80 C, 2 million in total, were the source of the unsorted libraries. TCRdb reprocessed the 5' RACE reads via MiXCR and lists one record per CDR3 protein. The sample contains some 54,000 distinct CDR3 sequences, about 11% of which appear only once. The sample holds many counts of this clonotype. Sequences were obtained from PBMCs. The TCR originated in a male donor with HTLV-1-associated myelopathy (HAM/TSP).

The CDR3 here is CASSFGGQEQFF. In DNA, the CDR3 is TGTGCCAGCAGTTTTGGGGGACAGGAGCAGTTCTTC. This sequence joins TRBV2 and TRBJ2-1; TRBD1 aligns across 7 bases. Germline CDR1 and CDR2: SNHLY and FYNNEI. The CDR3 contains 12 residues. J gave up 10 bases and V 5 bases, and 5 bases lay outside the gene matches.